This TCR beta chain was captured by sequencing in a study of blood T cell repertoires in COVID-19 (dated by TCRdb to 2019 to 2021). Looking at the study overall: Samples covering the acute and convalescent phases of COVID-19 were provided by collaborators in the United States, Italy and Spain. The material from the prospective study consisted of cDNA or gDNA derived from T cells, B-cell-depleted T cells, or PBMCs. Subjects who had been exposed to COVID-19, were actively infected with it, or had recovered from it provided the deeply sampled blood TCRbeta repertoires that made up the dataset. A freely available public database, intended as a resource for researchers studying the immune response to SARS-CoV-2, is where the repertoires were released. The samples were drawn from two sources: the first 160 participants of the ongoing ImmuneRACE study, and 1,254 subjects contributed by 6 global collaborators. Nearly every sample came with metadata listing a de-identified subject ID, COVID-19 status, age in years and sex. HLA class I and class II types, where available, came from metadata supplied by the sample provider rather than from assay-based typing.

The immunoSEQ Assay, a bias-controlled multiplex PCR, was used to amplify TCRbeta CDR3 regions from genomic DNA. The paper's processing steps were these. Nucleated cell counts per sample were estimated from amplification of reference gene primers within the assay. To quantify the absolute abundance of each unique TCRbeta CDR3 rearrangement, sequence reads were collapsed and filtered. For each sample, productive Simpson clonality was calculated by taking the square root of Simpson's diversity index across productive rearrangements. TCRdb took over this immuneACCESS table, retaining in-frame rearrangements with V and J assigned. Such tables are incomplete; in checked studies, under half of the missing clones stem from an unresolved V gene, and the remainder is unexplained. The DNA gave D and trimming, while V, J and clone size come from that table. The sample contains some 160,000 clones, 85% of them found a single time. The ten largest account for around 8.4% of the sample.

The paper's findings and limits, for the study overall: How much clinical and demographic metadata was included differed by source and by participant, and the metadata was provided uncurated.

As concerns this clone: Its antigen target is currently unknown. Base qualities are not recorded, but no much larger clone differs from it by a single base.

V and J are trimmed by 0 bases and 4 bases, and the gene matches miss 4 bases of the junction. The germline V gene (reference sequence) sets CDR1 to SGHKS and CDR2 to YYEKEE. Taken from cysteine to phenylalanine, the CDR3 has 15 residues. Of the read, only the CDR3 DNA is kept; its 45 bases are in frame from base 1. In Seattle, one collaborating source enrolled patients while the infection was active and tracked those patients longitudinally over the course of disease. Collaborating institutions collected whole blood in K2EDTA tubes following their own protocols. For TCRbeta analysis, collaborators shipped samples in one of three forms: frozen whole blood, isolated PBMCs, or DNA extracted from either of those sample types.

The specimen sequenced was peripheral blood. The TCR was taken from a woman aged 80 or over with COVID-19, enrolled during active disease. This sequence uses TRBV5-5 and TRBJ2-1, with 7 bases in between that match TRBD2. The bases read TGTGCCAGCAGCTTGGAGGGCGGGGGATACAATGAGCAGTTCTTC. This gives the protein CASSLEGGGYNEQFF.